One sample yielded the 14 T cell receptor beta chains listed below, sequenced in a study of cytomegalovirus exposure and HLA in healthy donors. PCR employed 60 Vbeta and 13 Jbeta primers. Repertoires were generated with immunoSEQ multiplex PCR, while TCRdb's copy carries only in-frame clones and drops some. The sample gives about 200,000 clones, about three quarters of which show up once; around 15% is in the top ten. The source material was PBMCs. These receptors were obtained from a man aged 35 to 55 in good health and CMV-seronegative.

For this clone: A junction end diverges from the germline sequence, so it may reflect a read error. The rearrangement links TRBV7-9 to TRBJ2-3; 9 positions match TRBD1. This CDR3 is 15 amino acids long. Germline V gene sequence: CDR1 SEHNR, CDR2 FQNEAQ (reference sequence). The CDR3 is CSSSHGQGLTDTQYF. The CDR3, as DNA: TGTTCCAGCAGCCATGGACAGGGGCTCACAGATACGCAGTATTTT.

The genes are TRBV6-1 and TRBJ1-1; D is ambiguous. The germline CDR1 and CDR2 sequences are MNHNS and SASEGT. The length of the CDR3 is 13 residues. The CDR3 spells CVASWRAGTEAFF. The CDR3 nucleotides read TGTGTCGCAAGTTGGAGGGCGGGGACTGAAGCTTTCTTT.

This clone appeared a single time. The chain carries TRBV6-5 and TRBJ2-7; 9 bases map to TRBD1. The CDR3 is made up of 13 amino acids. The V segment lost 6 bases and the J segment 6 bases; nucleotides outside the gene matches: 6. CDR1 is MNHEY, CDR2 SVGAGI, per germline. This CDR3 is CASRGTGSSEQYF. CDR3 bases: TGTGCCAGCAGAGGGACAGGGAGTTCCGAGCAGTACTTC.

The CDR3 nucleotides are TGTGCCAGCAGCTTAGGCCAGGGGAACACCGGGGAGCTGTTTTTT. Translated: CASSLGQGNTGELFF. This sequence joins TRBV13 and TRBJ2-2; perhaps TRBD1 as D (5 bases). Per the germline V gene, CDR1 is PRHDT and CDR2 is FYEKMQ (reference sequence). The CDR3 totals 15 residues. With 0 bases removed from V and 1 base from J, the gap between germline ends came to 6 bases.

V is TRBV9 and J is TRBJ2-5; 11 positions agree with TRBD1. In germline, CDR1 is SGDLS, CDR2 YYNGEE. The CDR3 contains 14 residues. V shed 3 bases, J shed 4 bases, and the junction held 2 bases outside the gene matches. The CDR3 region is CASSGGTGGETQYF. For the CDR3, the DNA is TGTGCCAGCAGCGGAGGGACAGGGGGAGAGACCCAGTACTTC.

This clone was detected once. CDR3 in DNA: TGTGCCATCAGTGAGATCCCGGACAGGGACATCTCTGGAAACACCATATATTTT. Translating gives CAISEIPDRDISGNTIYF. The chain joins TRBV10-3 to TRBJ1-3, with 8 bases lining up with TRBD1. Germline lookup yields CDR1 ENHRY and CDR2 SYGVKD. V shed 2 bases, J shed 0 bases, and the junction held 9 bases outside the gene matches. The CDR3 has 18 amino acids.

The chain has TRBV27 and TRBJ1-2, with TRBD1 identical over 9 bases. Germline V CDR1 and CDR2: MNHEY, SMNVEV (reference sequence). CDR3 length: 16 amino acids. With V trimmed by 5 bases and J by 5 bases, 12 bases remained unmatched. The CDR3 coding sequence is TGTGCCAGCAGTACCTTCCTAGGGACAGGGATTTATGGCTACACCTTC. Its protein product is CASSTFLGTGIYGYTF.

This clone has a handful of counts. This chain uses TRBV18 with TRBJ2-2; D is possibly TRBD1 (6 bases). Germline V lookup: CDR1 KGHSH, CDR2 LQKENI. V was shortened by 1 base and J by 0 bases, with 18 bases between the two germline ends. This CDR3 region has 19 residues. As DNA, the CDR3 is TGTGCCAGCTCACCACATCTTATCGGACAGACCGCGAACACCGGGGAGCTGTTTTTT. Its translation: CASSPHLIGQTANTGELFF.

The V gene is TRBV5-1, the J gene TRBJ2-1; maybe TRBD2 (6 bases). The CDR3 length is 15 residues. The V end lost 0 bases, the J end lost 8 bases, and 15 bases lay between the germline ends. Germline V gene data show CDR1 as SGHRS and CDR2 as YFSETQ. CDR3 in amino acids: CASSLDGSRRDEQFF. CDR3 nucleotide sequence: TGCGCCAGCAGCTTGGACGGGAGCCGCCGGGATGAGCAGTTCTTC.

V gene TRBV5-1 combines with J gene TRBJ1-1, with D possibly being TRBD1 (5 bases). V gave up 6 bases and J gave up 1 base, with 10 bases separating them. The CDR3 spans 13 residues. Germline V CDR1 and CDR2: SGHRS, YFSETQ. In DNA, the CDR3 is TGCGCCAGCACCCTTGGGGCGAACACTGAAGCTTTCTTT. Residues: CASTLGANTEAFF.

The rearrangement uses TRBV19 and TRBJ1-1; D call uncertain. Between the trimmed V and J ends, which lost 5 bases and 0 bases, there was a span of 16 bases. This CDR3 region has 16 residues. Germline CDR1 reads LNHDA; CDR2 reads SQIVND (reference sequence). This CDR3 is CASSSLEARMNTEAFF. The CDR3 DNA is TGTGCCAGTAGTTCCCTGGAGGCCCGCATGAACACTGAAGCTTTCTTT.

For this clone: Relative to the germline gene, one junction end is altered; a read error may explain this. V and J are TRBV7-9 and TRBJ1-4; 8 bases line up with TRBD1. Germline V CDR1 and CDR2: SEHNR, FQNEAQ (reference sequence). CDR3 length: 14 residues. The CDR3 region is CSSSVGQVNEKLFF. CDR3 DNA: TGTTCCAGCAGCGTGGGACAGGTTAATGAAAAACTGTTTTTT.

The J gene is TRBJ2-7, the V gene TRBV5-4; 7 nucleotides align to TRBD2. This CDR3 is 14 amino acids long. Germline CDR1 reads SGHNT; CDR2 reads YYREEE (reference sequence). J was trimmed by 1 base and V by 2 bases; bases with no gene match: 3. The CDR3, as DNA: TGTGCCAGCAGCTTAGGGAGGGCTTCCTACGAGCAGTACTTC. Translating it yields CASSLGRASYEQYF.

V and J are TRBV28 and TRBJ1-5, with 9 bases that match TRBD1. Germline CDR1 is MDHEN and CDR2 is SYDVKM. Trimming cost V 5 bases and J 1 base; bases outside gene matches: 6. The CDR3 spans 16 residues. CDR3 in amino acids: CASSRPGTGSNQPQHF. CDR3 bases: TGTGCCAGCAGTCGCCCCGGGACAGGGAGCAATCAGCCCCAGCATTTT.